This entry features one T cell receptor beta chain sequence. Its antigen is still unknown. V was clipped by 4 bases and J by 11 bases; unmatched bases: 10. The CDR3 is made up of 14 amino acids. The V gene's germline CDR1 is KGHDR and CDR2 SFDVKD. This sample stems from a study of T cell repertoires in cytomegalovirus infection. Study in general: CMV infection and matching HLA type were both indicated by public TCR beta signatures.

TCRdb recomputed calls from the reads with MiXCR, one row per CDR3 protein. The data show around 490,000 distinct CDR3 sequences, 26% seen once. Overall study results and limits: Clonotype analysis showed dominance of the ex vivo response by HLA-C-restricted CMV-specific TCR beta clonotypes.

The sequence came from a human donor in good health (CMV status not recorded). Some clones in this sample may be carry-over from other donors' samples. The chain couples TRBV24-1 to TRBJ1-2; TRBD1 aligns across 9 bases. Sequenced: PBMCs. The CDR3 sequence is CATSDSGTGRRYTF. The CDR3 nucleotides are TGTGCCACCAGTGACTCCGGGACAGGGAGAAGGTACACCTTC.